These 3 T cell receptor beta chains were sequenced from one sample in a study of beta chain features in type 1 diabetes. Expressed TCRB transcripts were sequenced because the isolated RNA had all been reverse transcribed beforehand. TCRdb keeps only in-frame clones here, not all; method: immunoSEQ multiplex PCR. The sample consists of roughly 610,000 clones, roughly a sixth of them appearing once. The sequencing input was naive CD4+ T cells from blood. The receptors stem from a man aged 18 to 29 in good health.

This clone occurred a few times. The genes are TRBV30 and TRBJ1-4; 12 bases fit TRBD1. The germline V gene encodes CDR1 GTSNPN and CDR2 SVGIG (reference sequence). This CDR3 is 12 amino acids long. V was pared by 8 bases and J by 8 bases, with 3 bases of the junction left unmatched. As DNA, the CDR3 is TGTGCCCGCGGGACAGGGGGCGAAAAACTGTTTTTT. Protein sequence: CARGTGGEKLFF.

The rearrangement links TRBV19 to TRBJ2-1; TRBD1 aligns across 7 bases. The CDR3 covers 15 residues. Trimming cost V 6 bases and J 0 bases; bases outside gene matches: 5. CDR1 and CDR2 (germline): LNHDA, SQIVND (reference sequence). CDR3 DNA sequence: TGTGCCAGTAGCCCGACAGGGAACTCCTACAATGAGCAGTTCTTC. Its protein is CASSPTGNSYNEQFF.

This clone was seen only once. The chain links TRBV15 to TRBJ1-5, with TRBD1 matching 8 bases. Germline assignment: CDR1 LNHNV and CDR2 YYDKDF (reference sequence). V lost 0 bases to trimming and J lost 6 bases; unmatched junction nucleotides: 16. The CDR3 has 19 residues. CDR3 coding DNA: TGTGCCACCAGCAGAGATCTGCCAGGGGGCGGGACGTTGGGTCAGCCCCAGCATTTT. This codes for CATSRDLPGGGTLGQPQHF.